This passage covers 20 T cell receptor beta chains from one sample sequenced in a study of blood T cell repertoires in COVID-19. Method: immunoSEQ multiplex PCR; TCRdb's copy keeps in-frame clones and lacks some. The sample carries approximately 70,000 clones, approximately 90% recorded once. Sequenced material: peripheral blood. The receptors were sampled from a man between 45 and 60 years old with COVID-19, enrolled during active disease.

The rearrangement links TRBV6-4 to TRBJ2-3; 9 bases align to TRBD1. Germline V gene data show CDR1 as MRHNA and CDR2 as SNTAGT. The CDR3 is 14 residues long. Unmatched junction bases numbered 1, after V lost 6 bases and J lost 0 bases. This CDR3 is CASSGTGSTDTQYF. As DNA, the CDR3 is TGTGCCAGCAGCGGGACAGGGAGCACAGATACGCAGTATTTT.

The chain carries TRBV4-2 and TRBJ1-1; 9 positions match TRBD1. The CDR3 has 15 amino acids. Germline CDR1 LGHNA, CDR2 YNFKEQ. V shed 3 bases and J 0 bases; nucleotides not matched to a gene: 2. Written as DNA, the CDR3 is TGTGCCAGCAGCCAGCGGACAGGGGTGAACACTGAAGCTTTCTTT. It is translated as CASSQRTGVNTEAFF.

Here the CDR3 DNA reads TGCGCCAGCAGCCAAGGGGACAGCTCCTACGAGCAGTACGTC. Translation gives CASSQGDSSYEQYV. The chain combines TRBV4-1 with TRBJ2-7; TRBD1 matches at 7 bases. V shed 1 base, J shed 0 bases, and the junction held 0 bases outside the gene matches. Germline loops: CDR1 MGHRA, CDR2 YSYEKL. This CDR3 has 14 residues.

This chain uses TRBV3-1 (or the pseudogene TRBV3-2) with TRBJ2-7; weak D call: TRBD1 (6 bases). Deletions cut 1 base from V and 2 bases from J, with 12 bases between. The CDR3 is 15 amino acids. The V gene's germline CDR1 is LGHDT and CDR2 YNNKEL (reference sequence). The CDR3, as DNA: TGTGCCAGCAGCCAAGGGCTAGGGGGAACCTACGAGCAGTACTTC. Its translation: CASSQGLGGTYEQYF.

The chain is built from TRBV3-1 (or the pseudogene TRBV3-2) and TRBJ2-2; 7 positions match TRBD1. The junction had 3 bases not matched to a gene; V was cut back by 1 base and J by 4 bases. Germline V CDR1 and CDR2: LGHDT, YNNKEL (reference sequence). The CDR3 runs to 15 residues. The CDR3, as DNA: TGTGCCAGCAGCCAAGTACAGGGGACCACCGGGGAGCTGTTTTTT. This translates into CASSQVQGTTGELFF.

The sample holds one count of this clone. This chain connects TRBV28 to TRBJ2-1; D may be TRBD2 (5 bases). The CDR3 length is 12 residues. V lost 7 bases, J lost 3 bases, and 7 bases lay in between. Germline values: CDR1 MDHEN, CDR2 SYDVKM. CDR3 nucleotide sequence: TGTGCCAGCAAACTAGGCTACAATGAGCAGTTCTTC. It yields the protein CASKLGYNEQFF.

The V call is TRBV19, the J call TRBJ2-7, with D perhaps TRBD2 (6 bases). Germline V gene sequence: CDR1 LNHDA, CDR2 SQIVND (reference sequence). Trimming took 1 base from V and 4 from J, leaving 11 bases between them. The CDR3 is made up of 14 amino acids. DNA of the CDR3: TGTGCCAGTAGTATAGCGGGAGTCTTTTACGAGCAGTACGTC. This codes for CASSIAGVFYEQYV.

V and J are TRBV19 and TRBJ2-7, with 7 positions matching TRBD2. CDR3 length equals 15 residues. The germline V gene has CDR1 LNHDA and CDR2 SQIVND (reference sequence). V gave up 1 base and J gave up 1 base; unmatched junction bases: 4. The CDR3 DNA reads as TGTGCCAGTAGTATAGGCGCGGGAGAGTCCTACGAGCAGTACTTC. Translation: CASSIGAGESYEQYF.

Only one count was recorded for this clone. V usage is TRBV9 and J usage is TRBJ2-3; 11 nucleotides align to TRBD1. Losses at the gene ends were 4 bases for V and 5 bases for J; bases not matched to a gene: 6. The CDR3 has 15 amino acids. CDR1 and CDR2 (germline): SGDLS, YYNGEE. The chain's CDR3 is CASSPWTGGGDTQYF. CDR3 in DNA: TGTGCCAGCAGCCCCTGGACAGGGGGCGGAGATACGCAGTATTTT. The full variable domain, with the rest looked up from reference TRBV9 and TRBJ2-3, is DSGVTQTPKHLITATGQRVTLRCSPRSGDLSVYWYQQSLDQGLQFLIQYYNGEERAKGNILERFSAQQFPDLHSELNLSSLELGDSALYFCASSPWTGGGDTQYFGPGTRLTVL.

J is TRBJ2-3 and V is TRBV27; D unclear. Germline CDR1 and CDR2: MNHEY and SMNVEV (reference sequence). The ends were cut back, 2 bases at V and 0 bases at J, with 15 bases in the middle. This CDR3 contains 17 residues. CDR3 sequence reads: CASSLSFLTLSTDTQYF. As DNA, the CDR3 is TGTGCCAGCAGTTTAAGTTTCTTAACTCTTAGCACAGATACGCAGTATTTT.

The J gene is TRBJ2-3, the V gene TRBV15; D uncertain. Deletions cut 1 base from V and 2 bases from J, with 10 bases between. Germline V gene lookup returns CDR1 LNHNV and CDR2 YYDKDF (reference sequence). The CDR3 loop spans 15 amino acids. CDR3: CATSRGAQITDTQYF. The CDR3 nucleotides read TGTGCCACCAGCAGAGGTGCACAGATCACAGATACGCAGTATTTT.

The rearrangement links TRBV29-1 to TRBJ1-1; D might be TRBD1 (6 bases). Trimming cost V 0 bases and J 2 bases, with 10 bases left between them. The CDR3 sequence is 14 residues long. Looked up from germline, CDR1 is SQVTM and CDR2 is ANQGSEA. This CDR3 reads CSVEDRTANTEAFF. CDR3 nucleotide sequence: TGCAGCGTTGAAGATAGGACAGCTAACACTGAAGCTTTCTTT.

This clone appeared a single time. V and J are TRBV13 and TRBJ1-6; TRBD1 aligns across 10 bases. The CDR3 loop spans 15 amino acids. Germline V gene lookup returns CDR1 PRHDT and CDR2 FYEKMQ (reference sequence). V lost 4 bases, J lost 4 bases, and 1 base stayed unmatched. The CDR3 here is CASSSDRGYNSPLHF. The CDR3 coding sequence is TGTGCCAGCAGCTCGGACAGGGGGTATAATTCACCCCTCCACTTT.

The chain combines TRBV28 with TRBJ1-2; no clear D gene. The CDR3 contains 12 residues. CDR1 is MDHEN and CDR2 is SYDVKM in the germline V gene. V lost 7 bases to trimming and J lost 8 bases, with 14 bases between them. The CDR3: CASTDTKEGYTF. The DNA of the CDR3 is TGTGCCAGCACCGACACCAAAGAGGGCTACACCTTC.

The V and J genes are TRBV3-1 (or the pseudogene TRBV3-2) and TRBJ1-6, with D uncertain. V was cut by 0 bases and J by 8 bases, with 20 bases left in between. Germline V CDR1 and CDR2: LGHDT, YNNKEL (reference sequence). This CDR3 is 18 amino acids long. CDR3 sequence (DNA): TGTGCCAGCAGCCAAGATACGTTGTGGGCTCGGTCCGATTCACCCCTCCACTTT. The encoded protein is CASSQDTLWARSDSPLHF.

The chain uses TRBV9 and TRBJ2-3; possibly TRBD1 for D (5 bases). In germline, CDR1 is SGDLS, CDR2 YYNGEE. The germline V and J ends were trimmed by 0 bases and 3 bases, with 17 bases remaining between them. The CDR3 covers 17 residues. This CDR3 is CASSVGGLARQTDTQYF. In DNA form, the CDR3 reads TGTGCCAGCAGCGTAGGGGGATTAGCAAGACAGACAGATACGCAGTATTTT.

J is TRBJ2-7 and V is TRBV4-1, with 7 bases matching TRBD1. Trimming took 6 bases from V and 3 from J; bases not matched to a gene: 5. CDR1 is MGHRA and CDR2 is YSYEKL in the germline V gene. The CDR3 totals 13 residues. Written as DNA, the CDR3 is TGCGCCAGCAGTAGCACAGGGGACTACGAGCAGTACTTC. Encoded protein: CASSSTGDYEQYF.

The chain carries TRBV5-1 and TRBJ2-3; 8 bases line up with TRBD2. V lost 0 bases and J lost 3; bases outside the gene matches: 3. This CDR3 region has 15 residues. Germline CDR1 SGHRS, CDR2 YFSETQ. CDR3 nucleotide sequence: TGCGCCAGCAGCTTGGCCAGCGGGAGTACAGATACGCAGTATTTT. The encoded protein is CASSLASGSTDTQYF. The whole variable domain, filled in from reference TRBV5-1 and TRBJ2-3, reads KAGVTQTPRYLIKTRGQQVTLSCSPISGHRSVSWYQQTPGQGLQFLFEYFSETQRNKGNFPGRFSGRQFSNSRSEMNVSTLELGDSALYLCASSLASGSTDTQYFGPGTRLTVL.

This chain joins TRBV11-1 and TRBJ1-4; 7 bases fit TRBD1. CDR3 size: 15 residues. The V gene end was trimmed by 5 bases and the J gene end by 0 bases; junction bases not matched to a gene: 3. Germline V gene data show CDR1 as SGHAT and CDR2 as FQDESV (reference sequence). The DNA of the CDR3 is TGTGCCAGCAGCCTACAGGGGACAACTAATGAAAAACTGTTTTTT. Encoded protein: CASSLQGTTNEKLFF.

The J gene is TRBJ2-7, the V gene TRBV2; 7 nucleotides agree with TRBD1. The CDR3 is made up of 14 amino acids. Trimming cost V 6 bases and J 4 bases; bases outside gene matches: 9. Germline CDR1 and CDR2: SNHLY and FYNNEI. CDR3 region: CASRLGTEGYEQYV. The CDR3 nucleotides are TGTGCCAGCAGGCTCGGGACAGAGGGATACGAGCAGTACGTC.